The next 10 T cell receptor beta chains were all read from a single sample in a study of T cells in Graves' hyperthyroidism and ophthalmopathy. Amplified TCR beta CDR3 regions derived from RNA transcripts. The HTBI set primed first-round TCR CDR3 RT-PCR. TCRdb ran MiXCR on the multiplex PCR reads and lists one entry per CDR3 protein. The sample lists 500,000 to 700,000 distinct CDR3 sequences; around 17% were seen once. The sequenced sample was blood. The receptors were gathered from a woman aged 18-29 years with Graves' hyperthyroidism.

This chain connects TRBV28 to TRBJ1-5; 11 bases map to TRBD1. The germline gives CDR1 MDHEN, CDR2 SYDVKM. V trimming: 5 bases; J trimming: 1 base; junction bases outside the gene matches: 10. The CDR3 extends over 18 amino acids. In DNA, the CDR3 is TGTGCCAGCAGTCCACCGGACAGGGGGCTGAGGAGCAATCAGCCCCAGCATTTT. It translates to CASSPPDRGLRSNQPQHF.

CDR3 region: CASAGLAGGQETQYF. For the CDR3, the DNA is TGTGCCAGCGCTGGACTAGCGGGGGGTCAAGAGACCCAGTACTTC. The chain couples TRBV7-2 to TRBJ2-5; 14 bases match TRBD2. The CDR3 has 15 amino acids. J gave up 2 bases and V 8 bases, and 4 bases lay outside the gene matches. The germline gives CDR1 SGHTA, CDR2 FQGNSA.

The sample holds many counts of this clonotype. The V gene is TRBV6-1, the J gene TRBJ2-1, with a possible D match to TRBD2 (5 bases). Germline V gene lookup returns CDR1 MNHNS and CDR2 SASEGT. V lost 0 bases and J 4 bases, leaving 13 bases between the germline ends. The CDR3 is 16 residues long. The CDR3 coding sequence is TGTGCCAGCAGTGAAGCTGCCGGGGATCCTTACAATGAGCAGTTCTTC. Translated, it gives CASSEAAGDPYNEQFF.

This clonotype was seen at least ten times. The CDR3 reads CAISPRLAGKVYEQYF. DNA for the CDR3: TGTGCCATCAGTCCCCGGCTAGCGGGGAAGGTGTACGAGCAGTACTTC. V and J are TRBV10-3 and TRBJ2-7; 9 positions agree with TRBD2. This CDR3 contains 16 residues. The V and J ends lost 5 bases and 4 bases, in that order; junction bases with no gene match: 12. Germline CDR1 is ENHRY and CDR2 is SYGVKD.

This clonotype was detected many times. V is TRBV6-2 or TRBV6-3 and J is TRBJ2-6; perhaps TRBD2 as D (5 bases). The V and J ends lost 8 bases and 0 bases respectively, with 20 bases between them. The CDR3 is 18 amino acids. In germline, CDR1 is MNHEY, CDR2 SVGEGT. DNA of the CDR3: TGTGCCAGCGTTAAACGGACTGTGACCTTCTCTGGGGCCAACGTCCTGACTTTC. Protein: CASVKRTVTFSGANVLTF.

This clonotype has more than one count but fewer than ten. The rearrangement links TRBV15 to TRBJ2-5, with 7 bases that match TRBD2. Germline CDR1 and CDR2: LNHNV and YYDKDF (reference sequence). This CDR3 region has 17 residues. The V and J ends lost 3 bases and 1 base, in that order; junction bases with no gene match: 11. DNA of the CDR3: TGTGCCACCAGCAGTCCTCAGGGTGGGGGGGTCCAAGAGACCCAGTACTTC. Amino acids: CATSSPQGGGVQETQYF.

This clonotype was recorded at least ten times. The V and J genes are TRBV10-1 and TRBJ1-2; D perhaps matches TRBD1 (6 bases). The CDR3 loop spans 12 amino acids. In germline, CDR1 is WNHNN, CDR2 SYGVQD (reference sequence). Trimming cost V 3 bases and J 6 bases, with 8 bases left between them. The CDR3 region has the DNA TGCGCCAGCAGTGACTCAGGGGATGGCTACACCTTC. It is translated as CASSDSGDGYTF.

This clonotype showed up just a few times. The chain combines TRBV20-1 with TRBJ2-5, with 10 bases identical to TRBD2. Germline V gene data show CDR1 as DFQATT and CDR2 as SNEGSKA (reference sequence). V shed 6 bases and J 5 bases; nucleotides not matched to a gene: 9. The CDR3 extends over 14 amino acids. The CDR3 protein is CSAFQAGGDETQYF. The CDR3 nucleotides read TGCAGTGCCTTCCAAGCGGGGGGGGACGAGACCCAGTACTTC.

This clonotype has more than one count but fewer than ten. V usage is TRBV29-1 and J usage is TRBJ2-2; 7 bases are a match to TRBD2. The CDR3 consists of 13 residues. V was clipped by 3 bases and J by 4 bases; unmatched bases: 2. Germline lookup yields CDR1 SQVTM and CDR2 ANQGSEA. The CDR3 region has the DNA TGCAGCGTTGAGGCGGGGGTCACCGGGGAGCTGTTTTTT. The encoded protein is CSVEAGVTGELFF.

This clonotype was found a few times. V and J are TRBV7-2 and TRBJ1-2; D is ambiguous. Germline CDR1 SGHTA, CDR2 FQGNSA. The CDR3 extends over 15 amino acids. Trimming took 1 base from V and 8 from J, leaving 17 bases between them. Written as DNA, the CDR3 is TGTGCCAGCAGCTTAGATCGGGGAAGTTGGATGGGCTACACCTTC. This encodes CASSLDRGSWMGYTF. The entire variable domain, with the rest obtained from reference TRBV7-2 and TRBJ1-2, is as follows: GAGVSQSPSNKVTEKGKDVELRCDPISGHTALYWYRQSLGQGLEFLIYFQGNSAPDKSGLPSDRFSAERTGGSVSTLTIQRTQQEDSAVYLCASSLDRGSWMGYTFGSGTRLTVV.